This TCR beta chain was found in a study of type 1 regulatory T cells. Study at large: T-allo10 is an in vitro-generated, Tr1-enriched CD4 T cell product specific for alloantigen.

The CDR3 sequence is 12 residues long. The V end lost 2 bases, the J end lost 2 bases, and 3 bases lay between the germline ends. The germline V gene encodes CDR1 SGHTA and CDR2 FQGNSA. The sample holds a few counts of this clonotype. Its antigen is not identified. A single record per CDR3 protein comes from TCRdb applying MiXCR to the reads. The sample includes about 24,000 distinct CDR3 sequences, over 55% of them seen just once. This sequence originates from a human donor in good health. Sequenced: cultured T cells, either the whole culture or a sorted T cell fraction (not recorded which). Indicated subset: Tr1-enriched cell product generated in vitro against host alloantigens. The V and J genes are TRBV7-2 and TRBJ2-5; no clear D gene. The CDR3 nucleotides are TGTGCCAGCAGCTTAAATCAAGAGACCCAGTACTTC. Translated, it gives CASSLNQETQYF. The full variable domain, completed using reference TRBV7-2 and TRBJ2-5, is GAGVSQSPSNKVTEKGKDVELRCDPISGHTALYWYRQSLGQGLEFLIYFQGNSAPDKSGLPSDRFSAERTGGSVSTLTIQRTQQEDSAVYLCASSLNQETQYFGPGTRLLVL.